This T cell receptor beta chain was captured by sequencing in a study of metastatic and nonmetastatic thyroid tumors. Study at large: The study looked at repertoires side by side in blood and in tumor or nodule tissue from malignant and benign thyroid patients.

As handled by the study authors: Construction of a distant-metastasis classifier for papillary thyroid cancer relied on CDR3 differences across clinicopathological groups. TCRdb re-called the PCR reads through MiXCR. These V and J calls rely on TCRdb rather than the paper's analysis. The sample yields about 30,000 clones, 3.5% to 5% seen once. Study-wide findings and caveats: Reportedly, malignant thyroid tumors had significantly higher TCR beta diversity than benign nodules, in blood and tumor.

All patients were treatment-naive before thyroid surgery. Germline CDR1 reads MNHEY; CDR2 reads SVGEGT. The CDR3 length is 13 residues. V gave up 8 bases and J gave up 8 bases; unmatched junction bases: 7. As for this clone: The antigen is not known.

The chain is built from TRBV6-2 or TRBV6-3 and TRBJ1-4; 8 bases map to TRBD1. Material for sequencing was blood. The clonotype comes from a female donor with papillary thyroid cancer or a benign thyroid nodule (not recorded which). Some clones in this sample may be carry-over from other donors' samples. CDR3 loop: CASGDRGNEKLFF. The CDR3 DNA reads as TGTGCCAGCGGTGACAGGGGCAACGAAAAACTGTTTTTT.